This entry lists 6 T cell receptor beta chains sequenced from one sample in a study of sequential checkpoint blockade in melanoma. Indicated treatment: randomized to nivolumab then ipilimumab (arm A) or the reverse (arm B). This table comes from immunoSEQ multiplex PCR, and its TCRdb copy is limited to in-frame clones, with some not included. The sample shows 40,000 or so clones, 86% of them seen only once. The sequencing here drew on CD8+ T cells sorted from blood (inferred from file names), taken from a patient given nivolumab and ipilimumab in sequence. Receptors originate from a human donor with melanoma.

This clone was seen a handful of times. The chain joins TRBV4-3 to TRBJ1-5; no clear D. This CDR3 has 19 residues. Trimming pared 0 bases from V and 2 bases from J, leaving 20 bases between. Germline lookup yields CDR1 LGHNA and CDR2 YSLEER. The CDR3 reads CASSQDRFLGGRGNQPQHF. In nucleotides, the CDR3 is TGCGCCAGCAGCCAAGATCGGTTCTTGGGAGGGCGCGGCAATCAGCCCCAGCATTTT.

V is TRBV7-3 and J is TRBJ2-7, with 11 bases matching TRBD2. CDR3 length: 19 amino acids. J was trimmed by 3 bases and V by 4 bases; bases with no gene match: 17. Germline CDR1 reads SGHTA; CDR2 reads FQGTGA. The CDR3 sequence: CASSSPVVRLAGTNYEQYF. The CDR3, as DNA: TGTGCCAGCAGCTCGCCCGTGGTTAGACTAGCGGGAACGAACTACGAGCAGTACTTC.

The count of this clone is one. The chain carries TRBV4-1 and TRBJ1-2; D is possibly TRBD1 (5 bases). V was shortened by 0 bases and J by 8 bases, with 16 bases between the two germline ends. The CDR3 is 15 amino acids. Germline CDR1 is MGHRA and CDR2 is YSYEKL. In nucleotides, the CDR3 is TGCGCCAGCAGCCAAGATTCAGGCAGGGAAGGAGGCTACACCTTC. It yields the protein CASSQDSGREGGYTF.

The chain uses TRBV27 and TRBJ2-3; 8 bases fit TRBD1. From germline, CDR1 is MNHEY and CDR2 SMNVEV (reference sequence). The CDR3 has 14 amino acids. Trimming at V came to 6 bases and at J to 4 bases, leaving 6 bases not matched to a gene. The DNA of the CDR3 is TGTGCCAGCAGCCTACAGGGGGGCGCAGATACGCAGTATTTT. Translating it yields CASSLQGGADTQYF.

The CDR3 loop is CASSTRTSGLYNEQFF. CDR3 sequence (DNA): TGTGCCAGCAGTACCAGGACTAGCGGTCTTTACAATGAGCAGTTCTTC. This sequence joins TRBV27 and TRBJ2-1, with 10 positions matching TRBD2. After removal of 5 bases from V and 4 bases from J, the junction contained 8 bases not matched to a gene. This CDR3 has 16 residues. Per germline, CDR1 MNHEY and CDR2 SMNVEV (reference sequence).

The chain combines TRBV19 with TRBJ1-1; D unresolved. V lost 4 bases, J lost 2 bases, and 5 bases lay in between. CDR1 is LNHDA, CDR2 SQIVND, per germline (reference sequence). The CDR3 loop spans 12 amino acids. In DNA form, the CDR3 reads TGTGCCAGTAGTAGAGGAAACACTGAAGCTTTCTTT. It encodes CASSRGNTEAFF.